This T cell receptor beta chain was captured in a study of T cell repertoires in cytomegalovirus infection. TCRdb redid the calling of the reads with MiXCR, one entry per CDR3 protein. The sample holds about 830,000 distinct CDR3 sequences; 30% to 35% are singletons and the top ten take approximately 13%. The CDR3 is 20 residues long. The germline CDR1 and CDR2 sequences are LNHDA and SQIVND (reference sequence). J lost 0 bases, V lost 0 bases, and 12 bases had no gene match. This clonotype was counted a few times. Its antigen is still unknown. This sequence joins TRBV19 and TRBJ1-5; 9 bases match TRBD1. This specimen consisted of cultured CD8+ T cells from PBMCs, obtained from culture after CMV antigen stimulation. This clonotype was sampled from a human donor in good health (CMV status not recorded). Some clones in this sample may be carry-over from other donors' samples. The CDR3 loop is CASSIDRRQGEFYSNQPQHF. The CDR3 nucleotides are TGTGCCAGTAGTATAGATCGTAGACAGGGGGAATTTTATAGCAATCAGCCCCAGCATTTT.